These 2 T cell receptor beta chains originate from one sample sequenced in a study of cytomegalovirus exposure and HLA in healthy donors. The PCR was carried out with 60 Vbeta primers and 13 Jbeta primers. Profiling relied on immunoSEQ multiplex PCR, and the TCRdb table lists in-frame clones only, not all of them. This repertoire shows 90,000 to 120,000 clones, about 80% found once; its top ten account for 1.5% to 2%. The material sequenced was PBMCs. These receptors originate from a woman aged 40 to 50 in good health and CMV-seronegative.

This clone was observed a few times. The chain carries TRBV7-8 and TRBJ2-1, with TRBD2 identical over 7 bases. Germline values: CDR1 SGHVS, CDR2 FQNEAQ. V lost 7 bases to trimming and J lost 6 bases; unmatched junction nucleotides: 6. The CDR3 totals 13 residues. The CDR3 nucleotides are TGTGCCAGCACCCTACCTAGCGGCAATGAGCAGTTCTTC. It yields the protein CASTLPSGNEQFF.

This chain connects TRBV6-5 to TRBJ2-1; 7 nucleotides match TRBD1. CDR1 MNHEY and CDR2 SVGAGI come from the germline V gene. With V trimmed by 5 bases and J by 3 bases, 7 bases remained unmatched. The CDR3 loop spans 15 amino acids. CDR3: CASSGPGTDYNEQFF. Here the CDR3 DNA reads TGTGCCAGCAGTGGCCCCGGGACAGACTACAATGAGCAGTTCTTC.